Below are 5 T cell receptor beta chains sequenced from a single sample in a study of cytomegalovirus exposure and HLA in healthy donors. Use of 60 Vbeta and 13 Jbeta primers characterized the PCR. Clones were sequenced by immunoSEQ multiplex PCR, and TCRdb holds only the in-frame ones, with some missing. The sample has about 100,000 clones, approximately 80% seen once; the top ten hold about 5.7%. Material: PBMCs. Receptors were obtained from a woman younger than 35 in good health and CMV-seropositive.

This rearrangement joins TRBV10-1 to TRBJ1-1; D possibly corresponds to TRBD1 (6 bases). With 3 bases removed from V and 1 base from J, the gap between germline ends came to 12 bases. Germline V gene sequence: CDR1 WNHNN, CDR2 SYGVQD (reference sequence). The CDR3 runs 15 residues. The CDR3 DNA is TGCGCCAGCAGTGACGGGGGGGGCCAGAACACTGAAGCTTTCTTT. Encoded protein: CASSDGGGQNTEAFF.

This clone has a handful of counts. V gene TRBV6-1 combines with J gene TRBJ2-4, with D maybe TRBD2 (6 bases). Germline V gene sequence: CDR1 MNHNS, CDR2 SASEGT. V was clipped by 7 bases and J by 4 bases, with 14 bases between them. The CDR3 extends over 14 amino acids. Written as DNA, the CDR3 is TGTGCCAGCACCTCAAGCGGGTTAAAAAACATTCAGTACTTC. It encodes CASTSSGLKNIQYF.

This clone is a singleton in its sample. The chain has TRBV15 and TRBJ1-2, with TRBD1 as a possible D gene (6 bases). V was pared by 5 bases and J by 4 bases, with 8 bases between. Per germline, CDR1 LNHNV and CDR2 YYDKDF (reference sequence). This CDR3 is built from 12 residues. The CDR3 protein is CATSPDSYGYTF. The CDR3, as DNA: TGTGCCACCAGCCCGGACAGCTATGGCTACACCTTC.

The gene calls are TRBV28 and TRBJ1-5; 8 bases line up with TRBD1. Germline V gene sequence: CDR1 MDHEN, CDR2 SYDVKM. This CDR3 region has 16 residues. Trimming removed 6 bases from V and 5 bases from J; junction bases left unmatched: 12. CDR3 sequence (DNA): TGTGCCAGCAGCCTCCCATCGACAGGGGAGGATCAGCCCCAGCATTTT. It translates to CASSLPSTGEDQPQHF.

The chain links TRBV28 to TRBJ2-1; 7 bases line up with TRBD2. Germline assignment: CDR1 MDHEN and CDR2 SYDVKM. The CDR3 runs 17 residues. V lost 5 bases, J lost 4 bases, and 14 bases stayed unmatched. CDR3 DNA: TGTGCCAGCAGTCTAGACCGAGCGGGAAGCGGGTACAATGAGCAGTTCTTC. Protein sequence: CASSLDRAGSGYNEQFF.